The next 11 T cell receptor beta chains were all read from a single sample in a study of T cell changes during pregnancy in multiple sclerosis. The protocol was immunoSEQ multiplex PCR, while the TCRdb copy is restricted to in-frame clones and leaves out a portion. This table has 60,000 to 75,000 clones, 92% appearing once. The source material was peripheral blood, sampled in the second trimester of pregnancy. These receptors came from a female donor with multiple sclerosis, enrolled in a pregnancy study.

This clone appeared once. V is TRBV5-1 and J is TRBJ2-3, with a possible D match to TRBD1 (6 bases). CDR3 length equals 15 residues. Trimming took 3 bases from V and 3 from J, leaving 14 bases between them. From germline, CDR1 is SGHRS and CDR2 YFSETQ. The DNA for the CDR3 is TGCGCCAGCAGCTACAGGGTAGGCGGGACAGATACGCAGTATTTT. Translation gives CASSYRVGGTDTQYF.

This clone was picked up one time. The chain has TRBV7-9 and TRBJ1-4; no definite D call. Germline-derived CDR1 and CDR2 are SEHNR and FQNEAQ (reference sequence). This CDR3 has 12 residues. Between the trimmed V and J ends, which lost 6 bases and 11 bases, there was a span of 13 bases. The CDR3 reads CASSPFQDKLFF. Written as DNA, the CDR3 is TGTGCCAGCAGTCCTTTTCAGGATAAACTGTTTTTT. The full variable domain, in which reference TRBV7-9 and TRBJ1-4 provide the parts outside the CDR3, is DTGVSQNPRHKITKRGQNVTFRCDPISEHNRLYWYRQTLGQGPEFLTYFQNEAQLEKSRLLSDRFSAERPKGSFSTLEIQRTEQGDSAMYLCASSPFQDKLFFGSGTQLSVL.

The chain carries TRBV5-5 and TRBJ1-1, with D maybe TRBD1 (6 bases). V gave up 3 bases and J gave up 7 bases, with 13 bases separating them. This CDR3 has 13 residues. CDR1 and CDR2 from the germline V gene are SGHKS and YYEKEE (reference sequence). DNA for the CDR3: TGTGCCAGCAGCTCCAACCCAGGGGTTGAAGCTTTCTTT. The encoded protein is CASSSNPGVEAFF.

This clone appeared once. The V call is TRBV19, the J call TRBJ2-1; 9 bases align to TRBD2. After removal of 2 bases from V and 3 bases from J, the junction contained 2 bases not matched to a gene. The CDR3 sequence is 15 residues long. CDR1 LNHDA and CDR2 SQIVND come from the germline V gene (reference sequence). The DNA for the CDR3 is TGTGCCAGTAGTATAACAGCGGGGGGCTACAATGAGCAGTTCTTC. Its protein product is CASSITAGGYNEQFF.

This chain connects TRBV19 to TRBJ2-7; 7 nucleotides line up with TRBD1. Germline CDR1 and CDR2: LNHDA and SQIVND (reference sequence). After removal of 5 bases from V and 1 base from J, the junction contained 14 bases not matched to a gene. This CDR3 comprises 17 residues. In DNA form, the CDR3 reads TGTGCCAGTAGTGCCTCTACAGGGGCGGCGACTTCCTACGAGCAGTACTTC. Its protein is CASSASTGAATSYEQYF.

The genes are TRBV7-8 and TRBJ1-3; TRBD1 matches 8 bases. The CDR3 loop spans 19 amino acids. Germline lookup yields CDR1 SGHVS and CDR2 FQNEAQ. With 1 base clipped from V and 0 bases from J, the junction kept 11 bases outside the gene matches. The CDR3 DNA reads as TGTGCCAGCAGCTTAGTTCCCCCAGGGGGCATATTCTCTGGAAACACCATATATTTT. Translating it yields CASSLVPPGGIFSGNTIYF.

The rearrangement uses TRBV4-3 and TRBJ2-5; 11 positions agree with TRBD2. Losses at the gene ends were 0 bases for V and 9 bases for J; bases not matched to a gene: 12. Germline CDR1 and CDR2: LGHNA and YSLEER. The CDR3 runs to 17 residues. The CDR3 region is CASSQDLLAGALGAQYF. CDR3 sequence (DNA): TGCGCCAGCAGCCAAGATCTACTAGCGGGGGCTTTAGGGGCCCAGTACTTC.

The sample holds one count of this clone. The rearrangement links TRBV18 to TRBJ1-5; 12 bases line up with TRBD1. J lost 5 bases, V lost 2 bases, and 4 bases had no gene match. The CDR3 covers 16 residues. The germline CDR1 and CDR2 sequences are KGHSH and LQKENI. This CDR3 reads CASSPRGQGAYQPQHF. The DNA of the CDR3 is TGTGCCAGCTCACCAAGGGGACAGGGGGCTTATCAGCCCCAGCATTTT.

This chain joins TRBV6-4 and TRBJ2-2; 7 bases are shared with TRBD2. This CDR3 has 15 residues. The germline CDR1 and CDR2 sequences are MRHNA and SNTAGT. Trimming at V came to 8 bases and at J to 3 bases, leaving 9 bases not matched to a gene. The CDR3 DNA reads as TGTGCCAGCTCCCCCGAGGCGGGGGACACCGGGGAGCTGTTTTTT. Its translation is CASSPEAGDTGELFF.

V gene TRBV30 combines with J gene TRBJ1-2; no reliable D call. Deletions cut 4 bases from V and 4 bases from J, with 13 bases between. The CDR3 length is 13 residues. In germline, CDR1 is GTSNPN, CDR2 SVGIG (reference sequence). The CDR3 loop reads CAWNYRGTYGYTF. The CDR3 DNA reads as TGTGCCTGGAACTATCGGGGAACCTATGGCTACACCTTC.

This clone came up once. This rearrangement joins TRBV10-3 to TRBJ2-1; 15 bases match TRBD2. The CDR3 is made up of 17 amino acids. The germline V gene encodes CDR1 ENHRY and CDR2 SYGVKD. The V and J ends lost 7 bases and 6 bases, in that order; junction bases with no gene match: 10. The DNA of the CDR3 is TGTGCCATCAAAAGGACTAGCGGGAGGGCCGGGCGCAATGAGCAGTTCTTC. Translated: CAIKRTSGRAGRNEQFF.